A selection of T cell receptor beta chains follows, all from one sample in a study of type 1 regulatory T cells. A single record per CDR3 protein comes from TCRdb applying MiXCR to the reads. The sample holds 55,000 to 65,000 distinct CDR3 sequences, less than 65% seen once. The antigens of these receptors remain unknown. Material: cultured non-Tr1 T cells, either the whole culture or a sorted T cell fraction (not recorded which). The receptors were gathered from a human donor in good health. Both conserved end residues are trimmed from each CDR3. Fields, in order: D gene, V gene, J gene, CDR3 protein. A D gene is named only where the DNA matches it firmly.

D gene: .
V gene: TRBV12-3/TRBV12-4
J gene: TRBJ2-7
CDR3 protein: ASSTGSIEQY

D gene: TRBD2
V gene: TRBV7-9
J gene: TRBJ2-1
CDR3 protein: ASSFSGSFDEQF

D gene: TRBD2
V gene: TRBV14
J gene: TRBJ2-3
CDR3 protein: ASSHGGDGATQY

D gene: .
V gene: TRBV6-5
J gene: TRBJ2-5
CDR3 protein: ASSPGTPGETQY

D gene: .
V gene: TRBV4-1
J gene: TRBJ2-2
CDR3 protein: ASSQELQLIVNTGELF

D gene: .
V gene: TRBV27
J gene: TRBJ2-7
CDR3 protein: ASSLWADYEQY

D gene: .
V gene: TRBV19
J gene: TRBJ2-2
CDR3 protein: ATRRGGDTGELF

D gene: .
V gene: TRBV7-9
J gene: TRBJ2-3
CDR3 protein: ASKRTGGDSDTQY

D gene: .
V gene: TRBV19
J gene: TRBJ2-7
CDR3 protein: ASSISQSRTDSYEQY

D gene: .
V gene: TRBV24-1
J gene: TRBJ2-5
CDR3 protein: ATSDLQGGKGETQY

D gene: .
V gene: TRBV4-3
J gene: TRBJ2-1
CDR3 protein: ASSQDFRTGRETQF

D gene: TRBD2
V gene: TRBV15
J gene: TRBJ2-7
CDR3 protein: ATSRALAGGGSYEQY

D gene: .
V gene: TRBV7-9
J gene: TRBJ2-3
CDR3 protein: ASSSIPSDTQY

D gene: TRBD2
V gene: TRBV20-1
J gene: TRBJ2-3
CDR3 protein: SAPEREGGDTQY

D gene: TRBD1
V gene: TRBV5-1
J gene: TRBJ1-6
CDR3 protein: ASSWGTENSPLH

D gene: TRBD1
V gene: TRBV2
J gene: TRBJ1-2
CDR3 protein: ARRGDGRNYGYT

D gene: TRBD2
V gene: TRBV4-3
J gene: TRBJ2-3
CDR3 protein: ASSQVAGSTDTQY

D gene: .
V gene: TRBV10-3
J gene: TRBJ1-1
CDR3 protein: AITGTGTEAF

D gene: TRBD1
V gene: TRBV20-1
J gene: TRBJ1-6
CDR3 protein: SAARDRGNSPLH

D gene: TRBD1
V gene: TRBV14
J gene: TRBJ1-2
CDR3 protein: ASSQNRGADGYT

D gene: TRBD1
V gene: TRBV4-1
J gene: TRBJ2-5
CDR3 protein: ASSQRTGTLETQC

D gene: .
V gene: TRBV29-1
J gene: TRBJ2-7
CDR3 protein: SAESGEREQY

D gene: .
V gene: TRBV9
J gene: TRBJ1-6
CDR3 protein: ASSLNPGQGYDSPLH

D gene: TRBD2
V gene: TRBV7-8
J gene: TRBJ2-2
CDR3 protein: ATKYQTSGGPGELF

D gene: TRBD2
V gene: TRBV5-1
J gene: TRBJ2-2
CDR3 protein: ASSLTPGLATGELF

D gene: .
V gene: TRBV5-1
J gene: TRBJ2-5
CDR3 protein: ASTLRGGYQEIQY

D gene: TRBD2
V gene: TRBV20-1
J gene: TRBJ2-2
CDR3 protein: SAPGTSGSKTGELF